Listed here are 8 T cell receptor beta chains from one sample, sequenced in a study of blood T cell repertoires in COVID-19. Here immunoSEQ multiplex PCR was the method, and the copy in TCRdb shows in-frame clones only, minus some. The table lists over 150,000 clones, 75% to 90% of them singletons, with about a tenth in the top ten. Source material: peripheral blood. The source is a woman aged 80 or over with active or convalescent COVID-19.

J is TRBJ2-4 and V is TRBV7-4; 7 bases match TRBD2. The V gene end was trimmed by 7 bases and the J gene end by 4 bases; junction bases not matched to a gene: 13. The V gene's germline CDR1 is SGHVT and CDR2 SQSDAQ. This CDR3 has 16 amino acids. The CDR3 loop is CASTPDWIAGKNIQYF. The CDR3 DNA is TGTGCCAGCACCCCAGATTGGATAGCGGGTAAAAACATTCAGTACTTC.

This chain links TRBV6-5 with TRBJ2-7, with a weak D call TRBD2 (5 bases). This CDR3 has 14 amino acids. The V gene's germline CDR1 is MNHEY and CDR2 SVGAGI. The V end lost 5 bases, the J end lost 5 bases, and 16 bases lay between the germline ends. CDR3 protein: CASSPLREKNEQYF. The CDR3 DNA follows: TGTGCCAGCAGTCCCCTGAGGGAAAAAAACGAGCAGTACTTC.

The CDR3 region is CASRGQGVEQYF. In nucleotides, the CDR3 is TGTGCCAGCAGGGGACAGGGGGTCGAGCAGTACTTC. The V gene is TRBV2, the J gene TRBJ2-7; 11 positions match TRBD1. This CDR3 has 12 residues. V lost 6 bases to trimming and J lost 6 bases; unmatched junction nucleotides: 1. From germline, CDR1 is SNHLY and CDR2 FYNNEI.

The chain couples TRBV5-6 to TRBJ1-1; TRBD1 agrees at 8 bases. The CDR3 has 12 residues. From germline, CDR1 is SGHDT and CDR2 YYEEEE. Unmatched junction bases numbered 2, after V lost 2 bases and J lost 8 bases. DNA for the CDR3: TGTGCCAGCAGCTTCGGACAGGGAGAAGCTTTCTTT. Translated: CASSFGQGEAFF. The full variable domain, in which reference TRBV5-6 and TRBJ1-1 provide the parts outside the CDR3, is DAGVTQSPTHLIKTRGQQVTLRCSPKSGHDTVSWYQQALGQGPQFIFQYYEEEERQRGNFPDRFSGHQFPNYSSELNVNALLLGDSALYLCASSFGQGEAFFGQGTRLTVV.

V gene TRBV11-3 combines with J gene TRBJ2-7; TRBD1 agrees at 8 bases. Per the germline V gene, CDR1 is SGHNT and CDR2 is YENEEA. J was trimmed by 5 bases and V by 4 bases; bases with no gene match: 10. The CDR3 sequence is 15 residues long. The CDR3 loop is CASSSTGQGGNEQYF. The CDR3 bases are TGTGCCAGCAGCTCTACCGGACAGGGAGGAAACGAGCAGTACTTC.

This clone is a singleton in its sample. The rearrangement uses TRBV7-2 and TRBJ1-2, with D hard to call. Trimming stripped 7 bases from V and 6 bases from J, with 15 bases between. The CDR3 has 13 amino acids. Per the germline V gene, CDR1 is SGHTA and CDR2 is FQGNSA. In nucleotides, the CDR3 is TGTGCCAGCAACCTCCTTCAAGGAGATGGCTACACCTTC. This encodes CASNLLQGDGYTF.

The V call is TRBV5-6, the J call TRBJ1-2, with 9 positions matching TRBD1. Germline V gene lookup returns CDR1 SGHDT and CDR2 YYEEEE. The CDR3 has 14 residues. The J segment lost 8 bases and the V segment lost 1 base, leaving 6 bases of the junction unmatched. The CDR3 DNA sequence: TGTGCCAGCAGCTTGACAGGGGGCGCTTGGGGCTACACCTTC. Amino acids: CASSLTGGAWGYTF. Variable domain in full (rest from reference TRBV5-6 and TRBJ1-2): DAGVTQSPTHLIKTRGQQVTLRCSPKSGHDTVSWYQQALGQGPQFIFQYYEEEERQRGNFPDRFSGHQFPNYSSELNVNALLLGDSALYLCASSLTGGAWGYTFGSGTRLTVV.

The chain couples TRBV5-1 to TRBJ2-5, with TRBD2 identical over 7 bases. The germline CDR1 and CDR2 sequences are SGHRS and YFSETQ. CDR3 length: 13 amino acids. Trimming at V came to 3 bases and at J to 5 bases, leaving 4 bases not matched to a gene. The CDR3 reads CASSWTREETQYF. The DNA for the CDR3 is TGCGCCAGCAGCTGGACTAGGGAGGAGACCCAGTACTTC.